This T cell receptor (beta chain) was sequenced for a study of blood T cell repertoires in COVID-19. Study-level background: From the United States, Italy and Spain came samples of acute and convalescent COVID-19. PBMCs, B-cell-depleted T cells, or T cells were the source of the cDNA or gDNA that made up the material.

V lost 3 bases, J lost 5 bases, and 5 bases stayed unmatched. CDR3 length: 16 residues. CDR1 is LGHDT and CDR2 is YNNKEL in the germline V gene (reference sequence). Original data processing: The assay estimated nucleated cells by amplifying reference gene primers. Generated by immunoSEQ multiplex PCR, the TCRdb table keeps only in-frame clones and is missing some. That table supplies the V and J calls and clone size; D and trimming were determined from the DNA. The profile shows about 140,000 clones, roughly four fifths of them singletons. Material for sequencing was peripheral blood. This TCR derives from a woman of 80 years or more with acute or convalescent COVID-19. The gene calls are TRBV3-1 (or the pseudogene TRBV3-2) and TRBJ1-6; 9 bases map to TRBD1. The CDR3 region has the DNA TGTGCCAGCAGCCATACGACAGGGGGAGATAATTCACCCCTCCACTTT. Its translation: CASSHTTGGDNSPLHF.